This T cell receptor (beta chain) was recovered during a study of neurological immune-mediated disorders. This clonotype occurred many times. The antigen is undetermined. One entry per CDR3 protein, called by TCRdb with MiXCR from the 5' RACE reads. Of approximately 30,000 distinct CDR3 sequences detected, under 8% appear once; the ten largest clones hold roughly 10%. Study findings and constraints: None of the CDR3 amino acid sequences of expanded clones recurred across subjects, suggesting private repertoires in all groups.

This CDR3 region has 16 residues. V dropped 5 bases and J dropped 6 bases, with 17 bases sitting between them. Germline CDR1 SEHNR, CDR2 FQNEAQ (reference sequence). The sequencing input was PBMCs. The chain combines TRBV7-9 with TRBJ1-6; no clear D gene. This receptor was obtained from a woman in her 50s in good health. This CDR3 reads CASSVEAPRANSPLHF. CDR3 DNA: TGTGCCAGCAGCGTCGAAGCTCCCCGGGCTAATTCACCCCTCCACTTT.